The 27 T cell receptor beta chains listed next were all sequenced from one sample in a study of T cell responses to AZD1222 COVID-19 vaccine. Assay: immunoSEQ multiplex PCR; the TCRdb copy retains only in-frame clones and omits some. Of some 81,000 clones listed, under 95% were seen once; the top ten hold roughly 11%. The sequences come from peripheral blood, collected 28 days after the second AZD1222 dose. The receptors were sampled from an adult who received the AZD1222 COVID-19 vaccine.

The gene calls are TRBV15 and TRBJ2-1; TRBD1 aligns across 7 bases. Germline CDR1 is LNHNV and CDR2 is YYDKDF (reference sequence). The V and J ends lost 1 base and 0 bases, in that order; junction bases with no gene match: 3. The CDR3 length is 16 residues. CDR3 amino acids: CATSRVGTVSYNEQFF. DNA for the CDR3: TGTGCCACCAGCAGAGTGGGGACAGTCTCCTACAATGAGCAGTTCTTC.

The gene calls are TRBV28 and TRBJ1-1; D gene unclear. V shed 6 bases and J shed 1 base, with 3 bases lying between them. CDR1 MDHEN and CDR2 SYDVKM come from the germline V gene. The CDR3 contains 11 residues. The CDR3 here is CASRENTEAFF. In DNA, the CDR3 is TGTGCCAGCAGGGAGAACACTGAAGCTTTCTTT.

The genes are TRBV27 and TRBJ1-6; TRBD1 aligns across 9 bases. Germline assignment: CDR1 MNHEY and CDR2 SMNVEV (reference sequence). V gave up 3 bases and J gave up 3 bases; unmatched junction bases: 3. CDR3 size: 16 residues. CDR3 DNA sequence: TGTGCCAGCAGTTTCGGGACAGGGAACTATAATTCACCCCTCCACTTT. Its protein product is CASSFGTGNYNSPLHF.

Only one count was recorded for this clone. The chain combines TRBV7-3 with TRBJ2-2, with 12 bases identical to TRBD1. Trimming at V came to 5 bases and at J to 6 bases, leaving 7 bases not matched to a gene. This CDR3 has 16 amino acids. Germline CDR1 and CDR2: SGHTA and FQGTGA. The CDR3 DNA follows: TGTGCCAGCAGCGCTCCGGGACAGGGGGCGTCCGGGGAGCTGTTTTTT. Amino acids: CASSAPGQGASGELFF.

The J gene is TRBJ2-5, the V gene TRBV4-1, with 14 nucleotides matching TRBD2. The length of the CDR3 is 16 residues. Germline CDR1 MGHRA, CDR2 YSYEKL. Unmatched junction bases numbered 6, after V lost 4 bases and J lost 5 bases. CDR3 region: CASSLRTSGRSETQYF. The CDR3, as DNA: TGCGCCAGCAGCCTCAGGACTAGCGGGAGGTCGGAGACCCAGTACTTC.

The V call is TRBV28, the J call TRBJ2-5, with TRBD2 identical over 8 bases. Germline CDR1 and CDR2: MDHEN and SYDVKM. CDR3 length: 15 amino acids. J gave up 0 bases and V 8 bases, and 8 bases lay outside the gene matches. The CDR3 DNA sequence: TGTGCCAGCGGCGGGGGGCAAGAGTACCAAGAGACCCAGTACTTC. It codes for CASGGGQEYQETQYF.

The V call is TRBV25-1, the J call TRBJ1-2; the D gene is possibly TRBD1 (5 bases). The CDR3 runs 12 residues. V shed 4 bases and J shed 6 bases, with 9 bases lying between them. Germline CDR1 is MGHDK and CDR2 is SYGVNS. The CDR3 region has the DNA TGTGCCAGCAGTGGAGGGGCGAATGGCTACACCTTC. Amino acid sequence: CASSGGANGYTF.

This chain uses TRBV18 with TRBJ2-4; perhaps TRBD1 as D (5 bases). Germline V gene lookup returns CDR1 KGHSH and CDR2 LQKENI. V shed 8 bases and J shed 6 bases, with 11 bases lying between them. CDR3 size: 12 residues. CDR3 residues: CASRQQGNIQYF. The CDR3 DNA follows: TGTGCCAGCCGCCAGCAGGGAAACATTCAGTACTTC.

This sequence joins TRBV2 and TRBJ1-5; no clear D gene. The V end was cut by 7 bases, the J end by 0 bases, with 7 bases between. Germline assignment: CDR1 SNHLY and CDR2 FYNNEI. The CDR3 covers 13 residues. This CDR3 is CASMRDSNQPQHF. The CDR3 bases are TGTGCCAGCATGAGGGATAGCAATCAGCCCCAGCATTTT.

The chain combines TRBV7-3 with TRBJ2-2; D unresolved. The CDR3 is made up of 13 amino acids. Germline V gene sequence: CDR1 SGHTA, CDR2 FQGTGA. The ends were cut back, 2 bases at V and 9 bases at J, with 10 bases in the middle. The CDR3 coding sequence is TGTGCCAGCAGCTTAGATTCGGGTCGGGAGCTGTTTTTT. Translating it yields CASSLDSGRELFF.

The chain couples TRBV5-1 to TRBJ2-7, with D possibly TRBD2 on 5 matching bases. This CDR3 spans 14 amino acids. Germline CDR1 SGHRS, CDR2 YFSETQ. The V end was cut by 0 bases, the J end by 3 bases, with 10 bases between. CDR3 in DNA: TGCGCCAGCAGCTTGGTGGGAGACCTCTACGAGCAGTACTTC. Its translation is CASSLVGDLYEQYF. Together with reference TRBV5-1 and TRBJ2-7, the CDR3 gives the full variable domain: KAGVTQTPRYLIKTRGQQVTLSCSPISGHRSVSWYQQTPGQGLQFLFEYFSETQRNKGNFPGRFSGRQFSNSRSEMNVSTLELGDSALYLCASSLVGDLYEQYFGPGTRLTVT.

V gene TRBV7-9 combines with J gene TRBJ1-2; no clear D. The CDR3 length is 15 residues. CDR1 is SEHNR, CDR2 FQNEAQ, per germline (reference sequence). Trimming took off 4 bases at V and 5 bases at J, with 17 bases between the two ends. The CDR3 protein is CASSSGVKAEYGYTF. The CDR3 nucleotides read TGTGCCAGCAGCTCCGGGGTCAAGGCGGAGTATGGCTACACCTTC. Full variable domain (rest looked up from reference TRBV7-9 and TRBJ1-2): DTGVSQNPRHKITKRGQNVTFRCDPISEHNRLYWYRQTLGQGPEFLTYFQNEAQLEKSRLLSDRFSAERPKGSFSTLEIQRTEQGDSAMYLCASSSGVKAEYGYTFGSGTRLTVV.

This chain uses TRBV29-1 with TRBJ1-1; D is undetermined. The germline V and J ends were trimmed by 3 bases and 4 bases, with 12 bases remaining between them. This CDR3 has 13 residues. CDR1 and CDR2 (germline): SQVTM, ANQGSEA. The chain's CDR3 is CSVDRPPSTEAFF. CDR3 nucleotide sequence: TGCAGCGTTGACCGGCCCCCAAGCACTGAAGCTTTCTTT.

This CDR3 reads CASCETVRYSPLHF. In nucleotides, the CDR3 is TGTGCCAGCTGCGAGACAGTAAGATATTCACCCCTCCACTTT. V gene TRBV2 combines with J gene TRBJ1-6, with D tentatively TRBD1 (5 bases). CDR3 size: 14 residues. Germline CDR1 is SNHLY and CDR2 is FYNNEI. Trimming shortened V by 8 bases and J by 8 bases, and 16 bases separated the two germline ends.

The chain recombines TRBV7-2 with TRBJ2-7; 11 bases match TRBD2. Germline loops: CDR1 SGHTA, CDR2 FQGNSA. The CDR3 totals 15 residues. V lost 1 base to trimming and J lost 3 bases; unmatched junction nucleotides: 2. In DNA, the CDR3 is TGTGCCAGCAGCTTAGTAGCGGGAGGGGTCTACGAGCAGTACTTC. Protein product: CASSLVAGGVYEQYF.

The chain has TRBV7-3 and TRBJ2-7, with TRBD2 matching over 10 bases. This CDR3 is 15 amino acids long. Trimming took 3 bases from V and 5 from J; bases not matched to a gene: 7. Germline CDR1 SGHTA, CDR2 FQGTGA. This CDR3 reads CASSFSGGAGDEQYF. The CDR3 bases are TGTGCCAGCAGCTTCAGCGGGGGGGCCGGAGACGAGCAGTACTTC.

J is TRBJ2-2 and V is TRBV5-1; D not certain. This CDR3 has 16 residues. Trimming left V 2 bases short and J 0 bases short, with 11 bases between. Germline V lookup: CDR1 SGHRS, CDR2 YFSETQ. The CDR3 DNA reads as TGCGCCAGCAGCTTAGCCCAGGTTGCGAACACCGGGGAGCTGTTTTTT. Protein product: CASSLAQVANTGELFF.

The chain links TRBV2 to TRBJ1-2, with D perhaps matching TRBD1 (6 bases). From germline, CDR1 is SNHLY and CDR2 FYNNEI. CDR3 length: 15 residues. The ends were cut back, 10 bases at V and 7 bases at J, with 25 bases in the middle. The CDR3 region has the DNA TGTGCCATAGAACTAAATTCGAGGGGGTCGATTGGCTACACCTTC. It specifies CAIELNSRGSIGYTF.

The CDR3 spells CASSPSGTGSTGELFF. CDR3 sequence (DNA): TGTGCCAGCAGCCCGTCCGGGACAGGGTCCACCGGGGAGCTGTTTTTT. The V gene is TRBV5-6, the J gene TRBJ2-2, with TRBD1 matching 9 bases. Germline V gene lookup returns CDR1 SGHDT and CDR2 YYEEEE. This CDR3 region has 16 residues. Trimming removed 4 bases from V and 4 bases from J; junction bases left unmatched: 8.

The V call is TRBV28, the J call TRBJ2-7; D is unclear. Germline assignment: CDR1 MDHEN and CDR2 SYDVKM. Trimming stripped 6 bases from V and 2 bases from J, with 8 bases between. The CDR3 has 12 residues. The CDR3 is CASSRLTYEQYF. CDR3 nucleotide sequence: TGTGCCAGCAGCCGACTGACCTACGAGCAGTACTTC.

This clone was recorded only once. The rearrangement uses TRBV11-2 and TRBJ2-7; D may be TRBD2 (6 bases). This CDR3 contains 15 residues. Germline values: CDR1 SGHAT, CDR2 FQNNGV. V lost 1 base and J lost 0, with 10 bases in between. This CDR3 reads CASSLVAGFSYEQYF. The CDR3 bases are TGTGCCAGCAGCTTAGTGGCGGGGTTCTCCTACGAGCAGTACTTC.

This sequence joins TRBV2 and TRBJ1-2; D call uncertain. V was shortened by 4 bases and J by 3 bases, with 12 bases between the two germline ends. Germline V gives CDR1 SNHLY, CDR2 FYNNEI. This CDR3 contains 14 residues. The chain's CDR3 is CASSVRAAYYGYTF. The CDR3 nucleotides read TGTGCCAGCAGTGTTCGGGCGGCGTACTATGGCTACACCTTC.

The rearrangement links TRBV5-6 to TRBJ1-1; D is perhaps TRBD1 (6 bases). This CDR3 region has 15 residues. Trimming pared 1 base from V and 4 bases from J, leaving 14 bases between. CDR1 SGHDT and CDR2 YYEEEE come from the germline V gene. The CDR3 nucleotides are TGTGCCAGCAGCTTGAGGGGGGGCGCGGCCACTGAAGCTTTCTTT. This codes for CASSLRGGAATEAFF. Full variable domain (missing parts from reference TRBV5-6 and TRBJ1-1): DAGVTQSPTHLIKTRGQQVTLRCSPKSGHDTVSWYQQALGQGPQFIFQYYEEEERQRGNFPDRFSGHQFPNYSSELNVNALLLGDSALYLCASSLRGGAATEAFFGQGTRLTVV.

This clone has more than one count but fewer than ten. The J gene is TRBJ1-6, the V gene TRBV5-4; D unclear. V lost 4 bases, J lost 0 bases, and 11 bases lay in between. CDR3 length equals 16 residues. The germline gives CDR1 SGHNT, CDR2 YYREEE (reference sequence). The CDR3 is CASSQRSSSYNSPLHF. DNA for the CDR3: TGTGCCAGCAGCCAAAGAAGCAGCTCCTATAATTCACCCCTCCACTTT.

Comment on this clone: In the same sample, other DNA sequences code for this CDR3. This chain joins TRBV28 and TRBJ1-5; D is unresolved. The germline gives CDR1 MDHEN, CDR2 SYDVKM. CDR3 length: 12 residues. The V and J ends lost 10 bases and 0 bases respectively, with 7 bases between them. CDR3 DNA: TGTGCCACCTCTTATAGCAATCAGCCCCAGCATTTT. Encoded protein: CATSYSNQPQHF.

The CDR3 loop is CASSPVEGNAKLFF. The CDR3 bases are TGTGCCAGCTCACCGGTGGAGGGCAATGCGAAACTGTTTTTT. This sequence joins TRBV18 and TRBJ1-4; D not certain. Germline CDR1 reads KGHSH; CDR2 reads LQKENI. Trimming took off 3 bases at V and 11 bases at J, with 16 bases between the two ends. The CDR3 has 14 residues. Supplemented by reference TRBV18 and TRBJ1-4, the full variable domain reads NAGVMQNPRHLVRRRGQEARLRCSPMKGHSHVYWYRQLPEEGLKFMVYLQKENIIDESGMPKERFSAEFPKEGPSILRIQQVVRGDSAAYFCASSPVEGNAKLFFGSGTQLSVL.

Comments on this clone: One junction end does not reproduce the germline sequence, and a read error may be involved. Different DNA sequences within this sample yield the same CDR3. The CDR3 DNA sequence: TGTGCCAGTACCTCGGTGTGGGAAAATTCGCCCCTCCACTTT. This codes for CASTSVWENSPLHF. The chain is built from TRBV19 and TRBJ1-6, with D hard to call. Germline CDR1 and CDR2: LNHDA and SQIVND (reference sequence). The CDR3 runs 14 residues.